This is a list of T cell receptor beta chains from one sample in a study of immune cell composition in non-small cell lung cancer. Only in-frame clones appear in the TCRdb table, and some are missing; sequencing was by immunoSEQ multiplex PCR. The sample consists of around 13,000 clones, around 75% of them appearing once. Sequencing input: lung tumor tissue. The receptors come from a human donor with non-small cell lung cancer. Both conserved end residues are part of each CDR3. The order of the fields is D gene, clone size, V gene, J gene, CDR3 DNA, CDR3 protein. D genes are given only for firm matches. The size entry is marked missing in some rows and otherwise reads once, few, many or a size class.

NA	NA	TRBV21-1	TRBJ1-2	TGTGCCAGCAGCCAAAACAGGGGTGACTATGGCTACACCTTC	CASSQNRGDYGYTF
TRBD2	NA	TRBV2	TRBJ2-7	TGTGCCAGCAGTGAAGGGCGGGTCGGGAGGGCCGACGAGCAGTACTTC	CASSEGRVGRADEQYF
NA	NA	TRBV11-2	TRBJ1-1	TGTGCCAGCAGCTTACCGAGGCAGAACACTGAAGCTTTCTTT	CASSLPRQNTEAFF
TRBD1	few	TRBV10-3	TRBJ1-6	TGTGCCATCAGTGCTGGACAGGGATGGGATTCACCCCTCCACTTT	CAISAGQGWDSPLHF
TRBD1	NA	TRBV19	TRBJ1-2	TGTGCCAGTAACCGACAGGGAGACTATGGCTACACCTTC	CASNRQGDYGYTF
TRBD1	NA	TRBV19	TRBJ1-5	TGTGCCAGTAGCAGCCTTAGACAGGGGAATCAGCCCCAGCATTTT	CASSSLRQGNQPQHF
NA	NA	TRBV4-1	TRBJ1-2	TGCGCCAGCAGCCGGATGGAGGGGTCTGGCTACACCTTC	CASSRMEGSGYTF
NA	NA	TRBV5-6	TRBJ1-2	TGTGCCAGCAGCTTCGCAGGGGATCACGGCTACACCTTC	CASSFAGDHGYTF
TRBD1	NA	TRBV28	TRBJ2-7	TGTGCCAGTAAACCGGGACAGGGATCCTGGGGGCAGTACTTC	CASKPGQGSWGQYF
NA	NA	TRBV7-8	TRBJ2-7	TGTGCCAGCAGCTTAGGGGCGGCCCGGGTCGGGGTGATGGGTGAGCAGTACTTC	CASSLGAARVGVMGEQYF
NA	NA	TRBV6-5	TRBJ2-7	TGTGCCAGCAGCCTCGGGAGCTCCTACGAGCAGTACTTC	CASSLGSSYEQYF
TRBD1	NA	TRBV7-2	TRBJ1-1	TGTGCCAGCAGCTTACATGGACAGGGTAAGGCTGAAGCTTTCTTT	CASSLHGQGKAEAFF
NA	NA	TRBV2	TRBJ1-3	TGTGCCAGCAGCCTATCTAGAGTCTCTGGAAACACCATATATTTT	CASSLSRVSGNTIYF
TRBD1	NA	TRBV25-1	TRBJ2-7	TGTGCCAGCGAGACAGGGAGATTCTACGAGCAGTACTTC	CASETGRFYEQYF
NA	NA	TRBV5-1	TRBJ2-2	TGCGCCAGCAGCTTGGCCCCCGGGACTGGTCTCGGGGAGCTGTTTTTT	CASSLAPGTGLGELFF
TRBD1	NA	TRBV7-8	TRBJ1-4	TGTGCCAGCAGCGGACCGGGACAGGGGTATGAAAAACTGTTTTTT	CASSGPGQGYEKLFF
TRBD2	NA	TRBV19	TRBJ2-1	TGTGCCAGTAGTGCAGATCCGGGGGGGCCGTACAATGAGCAGTTCTTC	CASSADPGGPYNEQFF
NA	NA	TRBV9	TRBJ2-1	TGTGCCAGCAGCCTCGGGACAAACAATGAGCAGTTCTTC	CASSLGTNNEQFF
NA	NA	TRBV7-8	TRBJ2-3	TGTGCCAGCAGTTTCTCTCCGGGGGTCGACACAGATACGCAGTATTTT	CASSFSPGVDTDTQYF
NA	once	TRBV7-8	TRBJ1-3	TGTGCCAGCAGCTTACTCGGAACAGTACTCTCTGGAAACACCATATATTTT	CASSLLGTVLSGNTIYF
TRBD2	NA	TRBV19	TRBJ2-1	TGTGCCAGTAGTGCCCCGGGACTAGCGGACAATGAGCAGTTCTTC	CASSAPGLADNEQFF
NA	NA	TRBV9	TRBJ1-2	TGTGCCAGCAGCACATCGACAGGAAACTATGGCTACACCTTC	CASSTSTGNYGYTF